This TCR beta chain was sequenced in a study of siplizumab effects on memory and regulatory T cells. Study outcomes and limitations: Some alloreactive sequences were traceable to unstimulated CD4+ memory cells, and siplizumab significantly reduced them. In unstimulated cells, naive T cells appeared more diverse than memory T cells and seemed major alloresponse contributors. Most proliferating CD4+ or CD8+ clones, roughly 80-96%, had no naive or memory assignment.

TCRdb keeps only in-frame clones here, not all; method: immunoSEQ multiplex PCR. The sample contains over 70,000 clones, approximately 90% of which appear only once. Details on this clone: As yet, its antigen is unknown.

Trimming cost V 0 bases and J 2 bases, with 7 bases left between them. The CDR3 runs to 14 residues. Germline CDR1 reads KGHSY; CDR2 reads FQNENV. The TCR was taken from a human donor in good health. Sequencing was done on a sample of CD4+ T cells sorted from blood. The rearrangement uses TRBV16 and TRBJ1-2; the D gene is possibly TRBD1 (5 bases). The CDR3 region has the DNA TGTGCCAGCAGCCAATCGGGGGAGAACTATGGCTACACCTTC. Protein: CASSQSGENYGYTF.